This is a list of T cell receptor beta chains from one sample in a study of patients and donors after allogeneic stem cell transplantation. TCRdb used MiXCR to reprocess the RT-PCR reads, holding one entry per CDR3 protein. The sample lists tens of thousands of distinct CDR3 sequences; about 48% were seen once. Sequencing was performed on blood, either unsorted or a sorted T cell fraction (not recorded which). These receptors all stem from a human donor who was either an allogeneic HSCT recipient or a stem cell or donor lymphocyte infusion donor (not recorded which). It is not recorded whose cells these are; they may come from a transplant donor. The CDR3 runs from the conserved cysteine through the conserved F or W. Each record gives: clone size, J gene, D gene, V gene, CDR3 protein, CDR3 DNA. D genes are given only for firm matches. Where a row states a size, it is once, few, many or the class of an expanded clone; other rows omit it.

abundance: NA; j_gene: TRBJ1-2; d_gene: NA; v_gene: TRBV29-1; CDR3aa: CSVARSNGYTF; CDR3nt: TGCAGCGTTGCGCGATCTAATGGCTACACCTTC
abundance: NA; j_gene: TRBJ2-3; d_gene: NA; v_gene: TRBV15; CDR3aa: CATSLTRLSLRTDTQYF; CDR3nt: TGTGCCACCAGCCTGACTAGGCTTTCTCTTCGCACAGATACGCAGTATTTT
abundance: NA; j_gene: TRBJ2-1; d_gene: NA; v_gene: TRBV12-3/TRBV12-4; CDR3aa: CASSLVTGPGNEQFF; CDR3nt: TGTGCCAGCAGTTTAGTAACGGGACCCGGCAATGAGCAGTTCTTC
abundance: few; j_gene: TRBJ1-2; d_gene: TRBD1; v_gene: TRBV29-1; CDR3aa: CSVENRQGLPTGF; CDR3nt: TGCAGCGTTGAGAACAGACAGGGGCTCCCTACGGGCTTC
abundance: NA; j_gene: TRBJ1-1; d_gene: TRBD1; v_gene: TRBV28; CDR3aa: CASSPQGWDRVMDTEAFF; CDR3nt: TGTGCCAGCAGTCCCCAAGGGTGGGACAGGGTAATGGACACTGAAGCTTTCTTT
abundance: NA; j_gene: TRBJ1-1; d_gene: NA; v_gene: TRBV5-1; CDR3aa: CASSLGGGYTEAFF; CDR3nt: TGCGCCAGCAGCTTGGGTGGGGGGTACACTGAAGCTTTCTTT
abundance: NA; j_gene: TRBJ1-2; d_gene: TRBD1; v_gene: TRBV28; CDR3aa: CASSTNPGQGDYGYTF; CDR3nt: TGTGCCAGCAGTACTAACCCGGGACAGGGGGACTATGGCTACACCTTC
abundance: NA; j_gene: TRBJ1-6; d_gene: NA; v_gene: TRBV28; CDR3aa: CASSSTGFRPLHF; CDR3nt: TGTGCCAGCAGTTCCACAGGGTTTAGACCCCTCCACTTT
abundance: NA; j_gene: TRBJ1-6; d_gene: NA; v_gene: TRBV20-1; CDR3aa: CSVKVRRKIDSPLHF; CDR3nt: TGCAGTGTTAAGGTCCGACGGAAGATTGATTCACCCCTCCACTTT
abundance: NA; j_gene: TRBJ2-1; d_gene: NA; v_gene: TRBV7-2; CDR3aa: CASSFVGTTRGNEQFF; CDR3nt: TGTGCCAGCAGCTTCGTTGGGACCACACGCGGGAATGAGCAGTTCTTC
abundance: NA; j_gene: TRBJ1-5; d_gene: TRBD1; v_gene: TRBV5-6; CDR3aa: CASRDRGQPQHF; CDR3nt: TGTGCCAGCAGGGACAGGGGACAGCCCCAGCATTTT
abundance: once; j_gene: TRBJ1-1; d_gene: NA; v_gene: TRBV29-1; CDR3aa: CSVDHQSSLEAFF; CDR3nt: TGCAGCGTTGACCATCAATCATCATTAGAAGCTTTCTTT
abundance: NA; j_gene: TRBJ1-4; d_gene: NA; v_gene: TRBV12-3/TRBV12-4; CDR3aa: CASRTDRTREKLFF; CDR3nt: TGTGCCAGCAGGACAGACAGGACCCGTGAAAAACTGTTTTTT
abundance: NA; j_gene: TRBJ1-5; d_gene: TRBD1; v_gene: TRBV10-3; CDR3aa: CAISDRGNFGNQPQHF; CDR3nt: TGTGCCATCAGTGACAGGGGGAATTTCGGCAATCAGCCCCAGCATTTT
abundance: NA; j_gene: TRBJ2-3; d_gene: NA; v_gene: TRBV7-2; CDR3aa: CASSSPRDHRTDTQYF; CDR3nt: TGTGCCAGCAGCTCACCACGTGACCACCGGACAGATACGCAGTATTTT
abundance: NA; j_gene: TRBJ1-4; d_gene: NA; v_gene: TRBV9; CDR3aa: CASSVDGEGEKLFF; CDR3nt: TGTGCCAGCAGCGTAGATGGAGAGGGTGAAAAACTGTTTTTT
abundance: few; j_gene: TRBJ1-2; d_gene: TRBD1; v_gene: TRBV4-1; CDR3aa: CASSQDHRGHGYTF; CDR3nt: TGCGCCAGCAGCCAAGATCACAGGGGACATGGCTACACCTTC
abundance: few; j_gene: TRBJ1-1; d_gene: NA; v_gene: TRBV7-9; CDR3aa: CASSPRNGNTEAFF; CDR3nt: TGTGCCAGCAGCCCCAGGAATGGGAACACTGAAGCTTTCTTT
abundance: NA; j_gene: TRBJ1-1; d_gene: NA; v_gene: TRBV5-1; CDR3aa: CASREDTGRTEAFF; CDR3nt: TGCGCCAGCAGGGAAGACACAGGGAGAACTGAAGCTTTCTTT
abundance: NA; j_gene: TRBJ1-5; d_gene: NA; v_gene: TRBV6-2/TRBV6-3; CDR3aa: CASRFEGIPREPQHF; CDR3nt: TGTGCCAGCAGATTTGAGGGGATCCCCAGGGAGCCCCAGCATTTT
abundance: NA; j_gene: TRBJ1-6; d_gene: NA; v_gene: TRBV9; CDR3aa: CASSDPRQDGTYNSPLHF; CDR3nt: TGTGCCAGCAGCGACCCGAGACAGGATGGCACCTATAATTCACCCCTCCACTTT
abundance: NA; j_gene: TRBJ2-2; d_gene: NA; v_gene: TRBV9; CDR3aa: CASSPGPGELFF; CDR3nt: TGTGCCAGCAGCCCCGGCCCCGGGGAGCTGTTTTTT
abundance: NA; j_gene: TRBJ1-2; d_gene: TRBD1; v_gene: TRBV3-1; CDR3aa: CASSQVRQGYANYGYTF; CDR3nt: TGTGCCAGCAGCCAAGTACGACAGGGATACGCCAACTATGGCTACACCTTC
abundance: NA; j_gene: TRBJ1-5; d_gene: NA; v_gene: TRBV5-1; CDR3aa: CASSPAGRADQPQHF; CDR3nt: TGCGCCAGCAGCCCGGCGGGAAGAGCCGATCAGCCCCAGCATTTT
abundance: few; j_gene: TRBJ1-2; d_gene: TRBD1; v_gene: TRBV9; CDR3aa: CASSASGQGYGYTF; CDR3nt: TGTGCCAGCAGCGCCTCGGGACAGGGCTATGGCTACACCTTC
abundance: NA; j_gene: TRBJ1-1; d_gene: NA; v_gene: TRBV5-6; CDR3aa: CASSLVDRKAEAFF; CDR3nt: TGTGCCAGCAGCTTGGTCGACAGAAAAGCTGAAGCTTTCTTT
abundance: few; j_gene: TRBJ1-1; d_gene: NA; v_gene: TRBV29-1; CDR3aa: CSVEEGTEAFF; CDR3nt: TGCAGCGTTGAAGAGGGCACTGAAGCTTTCTTT
abundance: NA; j_gene: TRBJ1-6; d_gene: NA; v_gene: TRBV7-9; CDR3aa: CASSSMGRPDNSPLHF; CDR3nt: TGTGCCAGCAGCTCGATGGGCAGACCCGATAATTCACCCCTCCACTTT
abundance: few; j_gene: TRBJ1-5; d_gene: NA; v_gene: TRBV12-3/TRBV12-4; CDR3aa: CASSFKDGGQPQHF; CDR3nt: TGTGCCAGCAGTTTCAAGGACGGGGGTCAGCCCCAGCATTTT
abundance: NA; j_gene: TRBJ1-1; d_gene: TRBD1; v_gene: TRBV6-2/TRBV6-3; CDR3aa: CASSTGGQYTEAFF; CDR3nt: TGTGCCAGCAGTACAGGGGGGCAGTACACTGAAGCTTTCTTT
abundance: few; j_gene: TRBJ1-4; d_gene: NA; v_gene: TRBV4-1; CDR3aa: CASSQDRMTIRNEKLFF; CDR3nt: TGCGCCAGCAGCCAAGACCGGATGACAATTCGGAATGAAAAACTGTTTTTT
abundance: NA; j_gene: TRBJ1-3; d_gene: NA; v_gene: TRBV9; CDR3aa: CASSVGEGTNTIYF; CDR3nt: TGTGCCAGCAGCGTAGGGGAAGGAACGAACACCATATATTTT
abundance: NA; j_gene: TRBJ1-3; d_gene: NA; v_gene: TRBV28; CDR3aa: CASSLPRGRTGNTIYF; CDR3nt: TGTGCCAGCAGTTTACCTAGGGGTAGAACTGGAAACACCATATATTTT
abundance: once; j_gene: TRBJ1-2; d_gene: NA; v_gene: TRBV10-3; CDR3aa: CAITDGREDGYTF; CDR3nt: TGTGCCATCACTGATGGACGGGAAGATGGCTACACCTTC
abundance: NA; j_gene: TRBJ2-1; d_gene: NA; v_gene: TRBV6-2/TRBV6-3; CDR3aa: CASSYQQGPRNEQFF; CDR3nt: TGTGCCAGCAGTTACCAGCAGGGACCGAGGAATGAGCAGTTCTTC
abundance: NA; j_gene: TRBJ1-2; d_gene: TRBD1; v_gene: TRBV5-1; CDR3aa: CASSLVDRGGGYTF; CDR3nt: TGCGCCAGCAGCTTGGTGGACAGGGGCGGCGGCTACACCTTC
abundance: NA; j_gene: TRBJ1-1; d_gene: NA; v_gene: TRBV7-2; CDR3aa: CASSFSEGLDTEAFF; CDR3nt: TGTGCCAGCAGCTTTTCCGAGGGGCTGGACACTGAAGCTTTCTTT
abundance: few; j_gene: TRBJ1-1; d_gene: NA; v_gene: TRBV12-3/TRBV12-4; CDR3aa: CASSSPGPTVNEAFF; CDR3nt: TGTGCCAGCAGTTCCCCGGGACCCACGGTGAATGAAGCTTTCTTT
abundance: NA; j_gene: TRBJ1-2; d_gene: NA; v_gene: TRBV6-2/TRBV6-3; CDR3aa: CASSYGAGYYGYTF; CDR3nt: TGTGCCAGCAGTTACGGTGCAGGGTACTATGGCTACACCTTC
abundance: few; j_gene: TRBJ1-1; d_gene: NA; v_gene: TRBV28; CDR3aa: CASSPPTFIWTEAFF; CDR3nt: TGTGCCAGCAGCCCACCCACCTTTATCTGGACTGAAGCTTTCTTT
abundance: NA; j_gene: TRBJ1-6; d_gene: NA; v_gene: TRBV6-6; CDR3aa: CASSYQRDSPLHF; CDR3nt: TGTGCCAGCAGTTACCAGAGGGATTCACCCCTCCACTTT
abundance: NA; j_gene: TRBJ2-7; d_gene: TRBD1; v_gene: TRBV20-1; CDR3aa: CSAQVQGLSEQYF; CDR3nt: TGCAGTGCTCAGGTACAGGGGCTTTCCGAGCAGTACTTC
abundance: NA; j_gene: TRBJ1-2; d_gene: NA; v_gene: TRBV28; CDR3aa: CASGPPYGYTF; CDR3nt: TGTGCCTCGGGACCCCCCTATGGCTACACCTTC
abundance: NA; j_gene: TRBJ2-5; d_gene: TRBD2; v_gene: TRBV10-2; CDR3aa: CASVRTSNEETQYF; CDR3nt: TGCGCCAGCGTTAGGACTAGTAATGAAGAGACCCAGTACTTC
abundance: few; j_gene: TRBJ1-1; d_gene: TRBD1; v_gene: TRBV4-1; CDR3aa: CASSQGDRANTEAFF; CDR3nt: TGCGCCAGCAGCCAGGGGGACAGGGCGAACACTGAAGCTTTCTTT
abundance: few; j_gene: TRBJ1-5; d_gene: NA; v_gene: TRBV28; CDR3aa: CASSFPPNQPQHF; CDR3nt: TGTGCCAGCAGTTTTCCCCCCAATCAGCCCCAGCATTTT
abundance: few; j_gene: TRBJ1-1; d_gene: NA; v_gene: TRBV29-1; CDR3aa: CSVGTGPNTEAFF; CDR3nt: TGCAGCGTCGGTACAGGGCCGAACACTGAAGCTTTCTTT
abundance: NA; j_gene: TRBJ1-1; d_gene: NA; v_gene: TRBV20-1; CDR3aa: CSAPTVWGHHEAFF; CDR3nt: TGCAGTGCCCCTACCGTGTGGGGACACCATGAAGCTTTCTTT
abundance: NA; j_gene: TRBJ1-4; d_gene: NA; v_gene: TRBV7-9; CDR3aa: CASSRDNEKLFF; CDR3nt: TGTGCCAGCAGTCGGGATAACGAAAAACTGTTTTTT